This T cell receptor (beta chain) comes out of a study of CXCR3-negative and CXCR3-positive naive CD8 T cells. General observations from the study: Both of the naive subsets showed about the same high diversity, but memory CD8+ cells had much less.

This CDR3 is built from 14 residues. As concerns this clonotype: Its antigen remains unknown.

Carrying UMI labels, the TRB cDNA libraries were prepared through 5' RACE. Each CDR3 protein gets one entry in TCRdb, which reprocessed the 5' RACE reads and gives no DNA. The sample is made up of 100,000 to 150,000 distinct CDR3 sequences, and the top ten hold 0.29% of it. This chain uses TRBV12-3 or TRBV12-4 with TRBJ1-3; the TRBD1 assignment by TCRdb is unverifiable without DNA. The receptor was isolated from a human donor in good health. Some clones in this sample may be carry-over from other donors' samples. The sequenced sample consisted of naive CXCR3- CD8+ T cells from blood. Sample subset: CD45RO-CCR7+CD27+CD95- naive CD8+ T cells lacking CXCR3 (TNR3-). This chain's CDR3 is CASSRNGGPDTIYF.